This T cell receptor beta chain was captured in a study of post-analysis software for immune sequencing data. Study-level findings and limits: When patients were compared with controls, a handful of TRBV segments were more frequent, TRBV5-6, TRBV5-1 and TRBV20-1 among them.

CDR3 length equals 15 residues. Germline V gene data show CDR1 as SGHAT and CDR2 as FQDESV (reference sequence). Trimming pared 3 bases from V and 8 bases from J, leaving 19 bases between. Every TCR beta cDNA library bore unique molecular identifiers. TCRdb analysed the PCR reads with MiXCR anew, one entry per CDR3 protein. The sample gives around 700,000 distinct CDR3 sequences, approximately 60% of which show up once; roughly 10% is in the top ten. As concerns this clonotype: Its target is unknown.

The rearrangement uses TRBV11-1 and TRBJ1-2; D is ambiguous. The TCR sequence derives from a girl aged 2-10 years with multiple sclerosis. Input material: blood. CDR3 sequence: CASSFDNSVSWGYTF. In nucleotides, the CDR3 is TGTGCCAGCAGCTTCGATAACAGCGTCAGTTGGGGCTACACCTTC.